This T cell receptor beta chain was sequenced during a study of molecular identifiers for immune sequencing clone quantification. As regards this clonotype: At one end the junction does not follow the germline gene, possibly because of a read error.

The CDR3 runs to 14 residues. Looked up from germline, CDR1 is DFQATT and CDR2 is SNEGSKA (reference sequence). A single record per CDR3 protein comes from TCRdb applying MiXCR to the PCR reads. The top ten hold approximately 0.85% of the sample, which has roughly 320,000 distinct CDR3 sequences, 20% to 25% seen once. The genes are TRBV20-1 and TRBJ1-4; D is ambiguous. The sequencing input was naive CD8+ T cells from blood, with Jurkat cell RNA spiked in. Subset: FACS-sorted CD8+CD4-CCR7+CD45RA+ naive T cells. This TCR was sampled from a human donor in good health. Some libraries in this study had Jurkat cell RNA spiked in. The CDR3 region is CSARGPGVAEKLSF. The DNA of the CDR3 is TGCAGTGCTAGAGGCCCCGGGGTAGCTGAAAAACTGTCTTTT.